This T cell receptor beta chain stems from a study of T cell changes during pregnancy in multiple sclerosis. Method: immunoSEQ multiplex PCR; TCRdb's copy keeps in-frame clones and lacks some. In the table there are about 23,000 clones, 75% to 90% of which are singletons. CDR1 is MNHEY, CDR2 SMNVEV, per germline (reference sequence). V shed 5 bases and J shed 0 bases, with 7 bases lying between them. The CDR3 is made up of 14 amino acids. The TCR originated in a female donor with multiple sclerosis, enrolled in a pregnancy study. Sequencing used CD8+ T cells from peripheral blood mononuclear cells, obtained in the first trimester of pregnancy. V and J are TRBV27 and TRBJ1-4; D gene unclear. CDR3 sequence (DNA): TGTGCCAGCAGTATAGCAGCAACTAATGAAAAACTGTTTTTT. This sequence encodes CASSIAATNEKLFF.